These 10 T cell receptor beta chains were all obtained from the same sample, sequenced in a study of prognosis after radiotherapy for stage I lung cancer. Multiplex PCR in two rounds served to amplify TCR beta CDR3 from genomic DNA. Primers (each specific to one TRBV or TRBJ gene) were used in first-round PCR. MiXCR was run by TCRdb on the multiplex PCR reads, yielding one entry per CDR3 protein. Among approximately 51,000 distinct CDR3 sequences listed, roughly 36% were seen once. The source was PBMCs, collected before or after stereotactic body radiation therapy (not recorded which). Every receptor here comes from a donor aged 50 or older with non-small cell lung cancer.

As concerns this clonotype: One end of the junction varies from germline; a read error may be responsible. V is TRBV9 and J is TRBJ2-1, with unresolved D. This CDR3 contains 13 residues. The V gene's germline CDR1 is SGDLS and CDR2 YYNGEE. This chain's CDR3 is CVSSALPSYEQFF. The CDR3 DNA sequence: TGTGTCAGCAGCGCACTGCCTTCCTATGAGCAGTTCTTC.

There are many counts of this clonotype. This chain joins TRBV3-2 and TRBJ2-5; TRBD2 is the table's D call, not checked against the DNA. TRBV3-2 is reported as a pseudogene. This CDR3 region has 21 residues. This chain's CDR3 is CASSQVGLAGGKARYQETQYF. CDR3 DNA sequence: TGTGCCAGCAGCCAAGTCGGACTAGCGGGAGGGAAAGCTAGGTACCAAGAGACCCAGTACTTC.

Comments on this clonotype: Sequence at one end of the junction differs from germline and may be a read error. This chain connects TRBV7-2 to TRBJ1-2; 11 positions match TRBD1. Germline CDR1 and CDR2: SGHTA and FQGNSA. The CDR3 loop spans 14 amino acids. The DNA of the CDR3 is TGTGCCAGCAGCTGGACAGGGGGCGTCTATTGCTACACCTTC. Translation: CASSWTGGVYCYTF.

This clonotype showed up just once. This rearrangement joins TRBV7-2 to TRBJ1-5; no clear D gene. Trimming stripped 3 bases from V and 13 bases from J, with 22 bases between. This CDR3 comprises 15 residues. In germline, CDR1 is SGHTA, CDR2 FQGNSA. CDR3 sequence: CASSFRGGGNQQQHF. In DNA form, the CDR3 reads TGTGCCAGCAGCTTCCGGGGAGGTGGCAATCAGCAACAGCATTTT. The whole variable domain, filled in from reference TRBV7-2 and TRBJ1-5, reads GAGVSQSPSNKVTEKGKDVELRCDPISGHTALYWYRQSLGQGLEFLIYFQGNSAPDKSGLPSDRFSAERTGGSVSTLTIQRTQQEDSAVYLCASSFRGGGNQQQHFGDGTRLSIL.

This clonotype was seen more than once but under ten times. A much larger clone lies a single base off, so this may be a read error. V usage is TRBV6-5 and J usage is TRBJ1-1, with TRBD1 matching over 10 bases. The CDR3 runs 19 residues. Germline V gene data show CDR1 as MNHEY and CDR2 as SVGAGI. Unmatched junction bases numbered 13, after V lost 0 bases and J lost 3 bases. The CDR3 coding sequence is TGTGCCAGCAGTTACTCGAGCCATCAAGGCGACAGGGGGCACACTGAAGCTTTCTTT. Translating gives CASSYSSHQGDRGHTEAFF.

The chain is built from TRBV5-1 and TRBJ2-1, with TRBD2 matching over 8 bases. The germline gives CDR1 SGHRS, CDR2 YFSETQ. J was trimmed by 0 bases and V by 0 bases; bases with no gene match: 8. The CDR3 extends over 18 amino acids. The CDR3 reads CASSLVGTSGSSYNEQFF. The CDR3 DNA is TGCGCCAGCAGCTTGGTAGGAACTAGCGGTAGCTCCTACAATGAGCAGTTCTTC.

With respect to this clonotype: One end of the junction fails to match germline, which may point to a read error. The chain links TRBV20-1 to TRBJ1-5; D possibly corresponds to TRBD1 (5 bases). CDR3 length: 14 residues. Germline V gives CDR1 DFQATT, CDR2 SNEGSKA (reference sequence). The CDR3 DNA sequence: TGCAGTGCTAGGATGGGGCCTAGAAATCAGCCACAGCATTTT. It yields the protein CSARMGPRNQPQHF.

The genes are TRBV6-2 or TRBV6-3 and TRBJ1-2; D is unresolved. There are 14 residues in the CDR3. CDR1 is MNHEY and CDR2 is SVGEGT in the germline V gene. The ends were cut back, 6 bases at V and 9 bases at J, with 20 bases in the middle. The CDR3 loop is CASSVDSGILRYTF. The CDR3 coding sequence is TGTGCCAGCAGCGTGGACTCTGGAATATTGCGCTACACCTTC.

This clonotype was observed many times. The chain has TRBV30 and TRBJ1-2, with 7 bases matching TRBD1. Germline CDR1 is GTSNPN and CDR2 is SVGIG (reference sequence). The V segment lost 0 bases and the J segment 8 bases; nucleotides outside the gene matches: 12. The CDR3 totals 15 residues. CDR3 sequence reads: CAWSVRSTGANGYTF. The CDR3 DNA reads TGTGCCTGGAGTGTACGCAGCACAGGGGCGAACGGCTACACCTTC. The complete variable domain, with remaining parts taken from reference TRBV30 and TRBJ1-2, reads SQTIHQWPATLVQPVGSPLSLECTVEGTSNPNLYWYRQAAGRGLQLLFYSVGIGQISSEVPQNLSASRPQDRQFILSSKKLLLSDSGFYLCAWSVRSTGANGYTFGSGTRLTVV.

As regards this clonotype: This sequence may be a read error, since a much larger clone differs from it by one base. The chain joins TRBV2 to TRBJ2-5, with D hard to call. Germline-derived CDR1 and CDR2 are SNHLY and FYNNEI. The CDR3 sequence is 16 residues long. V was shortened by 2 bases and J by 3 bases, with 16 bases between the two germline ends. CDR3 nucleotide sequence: TGTGCCAGCAGTGAATACGGTCTAGGAGAGGAAGAGACCCAGTACTTC. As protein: CASSEYGLGEEETQYF.